This TCR beta chain was retrieved from a study of Ad26.COV2.S vaccination and SARS-CoV-2 variants. About the research overall: Ad26.COV2.S arm of COV1001 included the donor.

The treatment is: around 19 received Ad26.COV2.S at low or high dose, single or two shots; about 5 received placebo; per-sample allocation not given. Sampling took place 63 days after the first vaccine or placebo injection. The donor was a Boston adult aged 18-55 years. SARS-CoV-2 spike from the Wuhan strain was encoded by the vaccine, an Ad26 vector. This table comes from immunoSEQ multiplex PCR, and its TCRdb copy is limited to in-frame clones, with some not included. This sample carries 250,000 to 300,000 clones, approximately 89% of them seen once, and the ten largest clones take over 2.5%. The V gene lost 8 bases and the J gene lost 5 bases, with 16 bases spanning the gap. CDR3 size: 14 residues. Germline values: CDR1 MDHEN, CDR2 SYDVKM.

The chain recombines TRBV28 with TRBJ1-5; no firm D call. Specimen: peripheral blood, collected in a trial of Ad26.COV2.S vaccine versus placebo. This sequence was found in a person between 18 and 65 years old who received the Ad26.COV2.S COVID-19 vaccine or a placebo. This chain's CDR3 is CASSTLGAYQPQHF. The CDR3 DNA reads TGTGCCAGCTCCACCCTGGGCGCTTATCAGCCCCAGCATTTT.